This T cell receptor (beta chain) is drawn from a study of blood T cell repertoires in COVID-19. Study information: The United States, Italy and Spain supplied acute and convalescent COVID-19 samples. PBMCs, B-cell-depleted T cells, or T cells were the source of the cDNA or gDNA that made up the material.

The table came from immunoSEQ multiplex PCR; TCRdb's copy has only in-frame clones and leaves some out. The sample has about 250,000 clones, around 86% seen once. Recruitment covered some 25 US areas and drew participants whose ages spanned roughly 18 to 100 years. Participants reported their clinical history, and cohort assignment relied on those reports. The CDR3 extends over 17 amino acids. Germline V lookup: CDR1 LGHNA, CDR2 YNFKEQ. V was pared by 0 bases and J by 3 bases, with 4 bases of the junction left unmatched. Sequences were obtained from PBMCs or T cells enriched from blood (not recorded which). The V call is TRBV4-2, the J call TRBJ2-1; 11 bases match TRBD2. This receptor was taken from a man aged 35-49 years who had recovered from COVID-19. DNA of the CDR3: TGTGCCAGCAGCCAAGACGTAGCGGGGGGGCGCTACAATGAGCAGTTCTTC. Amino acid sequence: CASSQDVAGGRYNEQFF.